A single sample is the source of the 13 T cell receptor beta chains below, sequenced in a study of blood T cells in healthy people across ages. The second PCR ran roughly 7 to 12 cycles with a sample-barcoded 5' primer and J-beta primers. TCRdb called the 5' RACE reads again in MiXCR, with one record for every CDR3 protein. The data show 380,000 or so distinct CDR3 sequences, approximately 52% seen once. The sequencing sample was made of blood. The receptors derive from a man aged 55-75 years in good health.

The J gene is TRBJ1-5, the V gene TRBV27; D remains unclear. In germline, CDR1 is MNHEY, CDR2 SMNVEV (reference sequence). This CDR3 has 14 residues. V was shortened by 5 bases and J by 0 bases, with 8 bases between the two germline ends. The CDR3 DNA sequence: TGTGCCAGCAGTGAAAATTATAGCAATCAGCCCCAGCATTTT. Translation gives CASSENYSNQPQHF.

This clonotype was detected a few times. The chain is built from TRBV12-3 or TRBV12-4 and TRBJ1-4; D is ambiguous. The CDR3 covers 14 residues. Trimming removed 3 bases at V and 7 bases at J, with 12 bases between. Written as DNA, the CDR3 is TGTGCCAGCAGTTTGGCCGGGGTTGTTGAAAAACTGTTTTTT. Translating it yields CASSLAGVVEKLFF.

This clonotype was detected a few times. For the CDR3, the DNA is TGTGCCAGCAGCACCGGAGATAACTATGGCTACACCTTC. It codes for CASSTGDNYGYTF. The V and J genes are TRBV12-3 or TRBV12-4 and TRBJ1-2; D gene unclear. V lost 6 bases and J lost 1, with 9 bases in between. This CDR3 comprises 13 residues.

The chain has TRBV10-3 and TRBJ2-1; D is ambiguous. This CDR3 comprises 14 residues. V was pared by 2 bases and J by 4 bases, with 9 bases between. The V gene's germline CDR1 is ENHRY and CDR2 SYGVKD. DNA of the CDR3: TGTGCCATCAGTGAGCCCGGGTCGTACAATGAGCAGTTCTTC. It yields the protein CAISEPGSYNEQFF.

This clonotype was recorded a few times. The CDR3 does not end in the conserved phenylalanine or tryptophan, so this is likely a read error. No DNA is shown, since the ends of the CDR3 on it are uncertain; the CDR3 is the one TCRdb lists. This chain links TRBV12-3 or TRBV12-4 with TRBJ2-5; the D call TRBD2 from the table was never checked on the DNA. The length of the CDR3 is 15 amino acids, counting both ends. CDR3 region: CASTPSVGNGYTFGS.

The rearrangement links TRBV5-1 to TRBJ2-3; tentatively, D is TRBD2 (7 bases). The CDR3 is 15 residues long. Germline assignment: CDR1 SGHRS and CDR2 YFSETQ. The V end was cut by 3 bases, the J end by 0 bases, with 11 bases between. CDR3 loop: CASSCGGSSTDTQYF. In DNA form, the CDR3 reads TGCGCCAGCAGCTGCGGGGGCTCTAGCACAGATACGCAGTATTTT.

This chain uses TRBV5-6 with TRBJ2-4; D unresolved. Trimming stripped 0 bases from V and 0 bases from J, with 13 bases between. The germline CDR1 and CDR2 sequences are SGHDT and YYEEEE. The CDR3 consists of 17 residues. The chain's CDR3 is CASSLAPGFLAKNIQYF. The CDR3 nucleotides are TGTGCCAGCAGCTTGGCCCCCGGTTTCTTAGCCAAAAACATTCAGTACTTC.

This clonotype was seen more than once but under ten times. The chain couples TRBV20-1 to TRBJ2-1, with a weak D call TRBD2 (6 bases). The end of the DNA is better explained by TRBJ2-7, so the J call may be wrong. Germline V gene sequence: CDR1 DFQATT, CDR2 SNEGSKA (reference sequence). CDR3 length: 14 residues. CDR3 DNA sequence: TGCAGTGCTAGAGATAAAGGTAGCGGTTACGAGCAGTACTTC. Amino acids: CSARDKGSGYEQYF.

This chain connects TRBV5-8 to TRBJ2-7; 16 nucleotides line up with TRBD2. V was clipped by 4 bases and J by 7 bases; unmatched bases: 11. Germline V gene lookup returns CDR1 SGHTS and CDR2 YDEGEE. CDR3 length: 17 residues. Here the CDR3 reads CASSPGTSGRARDEQYF. CDR3 bases: TGTGCCAGCAGCCCCGGGACTAGCGGGAGGGCTCGCGATGAGCAGTACTTC.

The chain uses TRBV20-1 and TRBJ1-5; no clear D. Germline V gene sequence: CDR1 DFQATT, CDR2 SNEGSKA (reference sequence). V lost 1 base and J lost 1, with 11 bases in between. There are 15 residues in the CDR3. Here the CDR3 reads CSARVSRVSNQPQHF. The CDR3 bases are TGCAGTGCTAGAGTCTCCAGAGTCAGCAATCAGCCCCAGCATTTT.

This clonotype was counted a few times. V and J are TRBV5-6 and TRBJ1-4, with 9 bases lining up with TRBD1. Trimming at V came to 1 base and at J to 5 bases, leaving 3 bases not matched to a gene. Germline V gives CDR1 SGHDT, CDR2 YYEEEE. CDR3 length equals 15 residues. CDR3 sequence reads: CASSLLGTGNEKLFF. As DNA, the CDR3 is TGTGCCAGCAGCTTGTTAGGGACAGGGAATGAAAAACTGTTTTTT.

J is TRBJ2-3 and V is TRBV21-1; the tabulated D call, TRBD1, remains unverified against the DNA. TRBV21-1 is shown as a pseudogene. This CDR3 has 14 residues. The CDR3 coding sequence is TGTGCCAGCAGAAAGGACAGGAGCACAGATACGCAGTATTTT. The encoded protein is CASRKDRSTDTQYF.

The rearrangement joins TRBV12-3 or TRBV12-4 to TRBJ2-5, with D unclear. This CDR3 spans 17 amino acids. Trimming cost V 6 bases and J 2 bases, with 22 bases left between them. CDR3 region: CASSLSLSVEHQETQYF. CDR3 coding DNA: TGTGCCAGCAGCCTGAGTTTGTCAGTGGAACATCAAGAGACCCAGTACTTC.